This entry lists 19 T cell receptor beta chains sequenced from one sample in a study of cytomegalovirus exposure and HLA in healthy donors. Primers for the PCR totalled 60 Vbeta and 13 Jbeta. Method: immunoSEQ multiplex PCR; TCRdb's copy keeps in-frame clones and lacks some. The profile shows roughly 190,000 clones, approximately 12% of them singletons. The source material was PBMCs. These TCRs come from a man aged 50 to 59 in good health and CMV-seropositive.

The gene calls are TRBV2 and TRBJ1-2, with a tentative D call TRBD1 (5 bases). Germline CDR1 SNHLY, CDR2 FYNNEI. Trimming stripped 5 bases from V and 7 bases from J, with 14 bases between. CDR3 length: 13 amino acids. The CDR3 DNA is TGTGCCAGCAGTAACTGGGGGGTAGGTGGCTACACCTTC. It yields the protein CASSNWGVGGYTF. The full variable domain, in which reference TRBV2 and TRBJ1-2 provide the parts outside the CDR3, is EPEVTQTPSHQVTQMGQEVILRCVPISNHLYFYWYRQILGQKVEFLVSFYNNEISEKSEIFDDQFSVERPDGSNFTLKIRSTKLEDSAMYFCASSNWGVGGYTFGSGTRLTVV.

This clone appeared a few times. The chain links TRBV6-6 to TRBJ1-6, with D perhaps matching TRBD1 (5 bases). The CDR3 is 13 amino acids. V lost 5 bases and J 11 bases, leaving 13 bases between the germline ends. Germline-derived CDR1 and CDR2 are MNHNY and SVGAGI (reference sequence). CDR3 DNA sequence: TGTGCCAGCAGTCCGGGGGGAGAGACACCCCTCCACTTT. Its protein product is CASSPGGETPLHF.

V usage is TRBV19 and J usage is TRBJ2-5; 8 bases agree with TRBD2. Germline V lookup: CDR1 LNHDA, CDR2 SQIVND (reference sequence). V lost 5 bases, J lost 7 bases, and 12 bases stayed unmatched. CDR3 length: 15 residues. The CDR3 loop is CASSPWGLGEGTQYF. In nucleotides, the CDR3 is TGTGCCAGTAGTCCGTGGGGACTAGGGGAAGGGACCCAGTACTTC.

V gene TRBV7-2 combines with J gene TRBJ2-7, with D perhaps matching TRBD2 (7 bases). The germline V gene encodes CDR1 SGHTA and CDR2 FQGNSA. Trimming took off 1 base at V and 5 bases at J, with 9 bases between the two ends. The CDR3 has 13 amino acids. The CDR3 DNA is TGTGCCAGCAGCTTAGGGGGGGGCGACGAGCAGTACGTC. Amino acids: CASSLGGGDEQYV.

The sample holds a few counts of this clone. The chain is built from TRBV13 and TRBJ1-2; D remains unclear. The CDR3 sequence is 14 residues long. Trimming took 5 bases from V and 0 from J, leaving 10 bases between them. The V gene's germline CDR1 is PRHDT and CDR2 FYEKMQ (reference sequence). CDR3 sequence (DNA): TGTGCCAGCAGCGAGGGTCCCCCTAACTATGGCTACACCTTC. Translation gives CASSEGPPNYGYTF.

This clone occurred a few times. V is TRBV27 and J is TRBJ1-6; D is perhaps TRBD1 (5 bases). V dropped 5 bases and J dropped 0 bases, with 8 bases sitting between them. The germline V gene encodes CDR1 MNHEY and CDR2 SMNVEV (reference sequence). The CDR3 spans 15 residues. Written as DNA, the CDR3 is TGTGCCAGCAGTGGGGGGGGCTCCTATAATTCACCCCTCCACTTT. It codes for CASSGGGSYNSPLHF.

V usage is TRBV6-1 and J usage is TRBJ1-5; possible D gene TRBD1, 6 bases. The CDR3 sequence is 15 residues long. The V gene's germline CDR1 is MNHNS and CDR2 SASEGT. The V gene lost 6 bases and the J gene lost 3 bases, with 15 bases spanning the gap. The CDR3 is CASRQGSINNQPQHF. The CDR3 DNA reads as TGTGCCAGCAGACAGGGAAGTATTAACAATCAGCCCCAGCATTTT.

This chain uses TRBV2 with TRBJ1-5, with D maybe TRBD1 (5 bases). The CDR3 is made up of 13 amino acids. Germline V gene sequence: CDR1 SNHLY, CDR2 FYNNEI. Trimming stripped 6 bases from V and 2 bases from J, with 8 bases between. The CDR3: CASRDIGNQPQHF. The CDR3 DNA is TGTGCCAGCAGGGACATAGGCAATCAGCCCCAGCATTTT.

This sequence joins TRBV10-3 and TRBJ2-2; tentative D call: TRBD1 (6 bases). Germline CDR1 is ENHRY and CDR2 is SYGVKD. CDR3 length: 13 amino acids. The V and J ends lost 8 bases and 1 base respectively, with 8 bases between them. This CDR3 is CAIGGLNTGELFF. The CDR3 nucleotides are TGTGCCATCGGGGGCCTGAACACCGGGGAGCTGTTTTTT.

There are a few counts of this clone. The V gene is TRBV9, the J gene TRBJ1-1; D is ambiguous. Between the trimmed V and J ends, which lost 4 bases and 7 bases, there was a span of 17 bases. The germline V gene encodes CDR1 SGDLS and CDR2 YYNGEE. This CDR3 contains 14 residues. The CDR3 loop reads CASSPSLNEIEAFF. For the CDR3, the DNA is TGTGCCAGCAGCCCTTCCCTGAACGAGATTGAAGCTTTCTTT.

Only a few counts were recorded for this clone. The chain uses TRBV30 and TRBJ2-7; TRBD1 might be the D (5 bases). CDR3 size: 14 residues. CDR1 is GTSNPN and CDR2 is SVGIG in the germline V gene (reference sequence). Trimming took 6 bases from V and 1 from J, leaving 16 bases between them. CDR3: CACHETVASYEQYF. In DNA, the CDR3 is TGTGCCTGCCACGAGACAGTAGCTTCCTACGAGCAGTACTTC.

This chain uses TRBV19 with TRBJ1-2; no clear D gene. The CDR3 consists of 15 residues. Trimming removed 3 bases at V and 12 bases at J, with 23 bases between. The germline CDR1 and CDR2 sequences are LNHDA and SQIVND (reference sequence). CDR3 sequence: CASSITHSAGSFHTF. The CDR3, as DNA: TGTGCCAGTAGTATCACCCATTCCGCCGGGTCCTTCCACACCTTC.

The CDR3, as DNA: TGTGCTTTAGACAGGTTCTATGGCTACACCTTC. Its translation: CALDRFYGYTF. V is TRBV30 and J is TRBJ1-2; a possible D gene is TRBD1 (6 bases). Germline V gene data show CDR1 as GTSNPN and CDR2 as SVGIG (reference sequence). The CDR3 is made up of 11 amino acids.

The sample holds a few counts of this clone. Other DNA sequences in the same sample also yield this CDR3. The chain recombines TRBV6-5 with TRBJ1-1; maybe TRBD1 (5 bases). CDR1 and CDR2 from the germline V gene are MNHEY and SVGAGI. The CDR3 length is 13 residues. Trimming removed 0 bases from V and 5 bases from J, with 7 bases in between. This CDR3 is CASSYSGGTEAFF. Written as DNA, the CDR3 is TGTGCCAGCAGTTACTCGGGGGGAACTGAAGCTTTCTTT.

There are a few counts of this clone. This chain links TRBV6-4 with TRBJ2-1, with TRBD2 matching over 11 bases. Germline V gene data show CDR1 as MRHNA and CDR2 as SNTAGT. V trimming: 4 bases; J trimming: 7 bases; junction bases outside the gene matches: 3. The CDR3 sequence is 14 residues long. DNA of the CDR3: TGTGCCAGCAGTGTAGCGGGGGGGCGGAATGAGCAGTTCTTC. It is translated as CASSVAGGRNEQFF.

The V and J genes are TRBV5-1 and TRBJ2-7; 13 bases map to TRBD2. With V trimmed by 3 bases and J by 2 bases, 5 bases remained unmatched. The CDR3 is 16 residues long. Germline V gene data show CDR1 as SGHRS and CDR2 as YFSETQ. The chain's CDR3 is CASSSYGTSGAYEQYF. For the CDR3, the DNA is TGCGCCAGCAGCTCATATGGGACTAGCGGGGCCTACGAGCAGTACTTC.

V usage is TRBV7-9 and J usage is TRBJ1-1; weak D call: TRBD1 (5 bases). The germline gives CDR1 SEHNR, CDR2 FQNEAQ (reference sequence). The CDR3 covers 15 residues. V was cut by 5 bases and J by 5 bases, with 18 bases left in between. The CDR3 DNA follows: TGTGCCAGCAGCCTAGGGGCCGGGGGGGGAACTGAAGCTTTCTTT. Translating gives CASSLGAGGGTEAFF.

The chain links TRBV30 to TRBJ1-6, with D unresolved. The V gene's germline CDR1 is GTSNPN and CDR2 SVGIG (reference sequence). This CDR3 is built from 14 residues. V lost 3 bases and J lost 7, with 13 bases in between. The CDR3 DNA sequence: TGTGCCTGGAGATTTTTTGGAGGGAATTCACCCCTCCACTTT. Amino acid sequence: CAWRFFGGNSPLHF.

V is TRBV6-1 and J is TRBJ2-7; the D is unclear. The CDR3 has 15 amino acids. V lost 2 bases and J 0 bases, leaving 11 bases between the germline ends. Germline loops: CDR1 MNHNS, CDR2 SASEGT. The CDR3 loop is CASSELAASSYEQYV. The CDR3 coding sequence is TGTGCCAGCAGTGAACTGGCGGCTAGCTCCTACGAGCAGTACGTC.